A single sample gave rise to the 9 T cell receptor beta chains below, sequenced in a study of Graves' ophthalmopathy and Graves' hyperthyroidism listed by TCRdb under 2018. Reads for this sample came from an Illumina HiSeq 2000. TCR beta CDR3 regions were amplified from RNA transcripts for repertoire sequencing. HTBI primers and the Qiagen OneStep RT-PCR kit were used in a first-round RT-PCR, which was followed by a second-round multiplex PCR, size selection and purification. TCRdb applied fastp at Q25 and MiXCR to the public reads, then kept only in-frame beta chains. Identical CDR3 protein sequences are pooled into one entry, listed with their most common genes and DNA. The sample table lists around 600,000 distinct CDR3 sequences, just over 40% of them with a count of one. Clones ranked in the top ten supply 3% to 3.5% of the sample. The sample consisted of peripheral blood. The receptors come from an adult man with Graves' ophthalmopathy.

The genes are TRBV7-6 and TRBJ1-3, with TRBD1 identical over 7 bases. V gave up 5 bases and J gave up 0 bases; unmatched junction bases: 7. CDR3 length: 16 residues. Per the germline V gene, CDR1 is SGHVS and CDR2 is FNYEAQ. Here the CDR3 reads CASSQGQTYSGNTIYF. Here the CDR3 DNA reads TGTGCCAGCAGCCAGGGACAGACTTACTCTGGAAACACCATATATTTT.

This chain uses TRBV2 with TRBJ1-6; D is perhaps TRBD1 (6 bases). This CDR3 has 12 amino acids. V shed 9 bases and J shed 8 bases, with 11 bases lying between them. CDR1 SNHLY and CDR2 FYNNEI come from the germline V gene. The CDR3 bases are TGTGCCAGTGAACAGGGATATTCACCCCTCCACTTT. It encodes CASEQGYSPLHF.

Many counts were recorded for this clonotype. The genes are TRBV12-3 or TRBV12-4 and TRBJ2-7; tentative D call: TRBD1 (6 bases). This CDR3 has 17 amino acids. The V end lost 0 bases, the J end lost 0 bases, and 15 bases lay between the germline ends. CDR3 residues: CASSLAGRQAPSYEQYF. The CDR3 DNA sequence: TGTGCCAGCAGTTTAGCGGGGAGACAGGCCCCCTCCTACGAGCAGTACTTC.

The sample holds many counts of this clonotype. DNA for the CDR3: TGTGCCAGCAGTGAAACGGGGACGAACACTGAAGCTTTCTTT. As protein: CASSETGTNTEAFF. The gene calls are TRBV25-1 and TRBJ1-1; possible D gene TRBD1, 5 bases. The germline V gene has CDR1 MGHDK and CDR2 SYGVNS. The CDR3 has 14 amino acids. The V end lost 2 bases, the J end lost 1 base, and 8 bases lay between the germline ends.

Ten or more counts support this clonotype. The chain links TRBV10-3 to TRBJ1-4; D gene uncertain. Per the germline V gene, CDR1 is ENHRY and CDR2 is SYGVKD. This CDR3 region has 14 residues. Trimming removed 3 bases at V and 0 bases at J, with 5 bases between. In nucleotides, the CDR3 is TGTGCCATCAGTGAAGGAGCAACTAATGAAAAACTGTTTTTT. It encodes CAISEGATNEKLFF.

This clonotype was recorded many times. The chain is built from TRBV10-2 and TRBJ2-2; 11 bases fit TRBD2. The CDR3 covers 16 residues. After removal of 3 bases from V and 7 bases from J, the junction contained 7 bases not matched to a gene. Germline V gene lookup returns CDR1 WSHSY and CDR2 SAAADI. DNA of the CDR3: TGCGCCAGCAGTGATAGAACTAGCGGGGGCCACGGGGAGCTGTTTTTT. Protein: CASSDRTSGGHGELFF.

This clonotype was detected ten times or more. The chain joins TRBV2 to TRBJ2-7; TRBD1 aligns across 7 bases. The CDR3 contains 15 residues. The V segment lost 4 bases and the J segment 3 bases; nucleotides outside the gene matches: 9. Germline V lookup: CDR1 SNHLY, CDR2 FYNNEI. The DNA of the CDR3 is TGTGCCAGCAGTGGGTGGGGACAGAGGATCTACGAGCAGTACTTC. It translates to CASSGWGQRIYEQYF. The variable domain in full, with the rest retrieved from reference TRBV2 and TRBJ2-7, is EPEVTQTPSHQVTQMGQEVILRCVPISNHLYFYWYRQILGQKVEFLVSFYNNEISEKSEIFDDQFSVERPDGSNFTLKIRSTKLEDSAMYFCASSGWGQRIYEQYFGPGTRLTVT.

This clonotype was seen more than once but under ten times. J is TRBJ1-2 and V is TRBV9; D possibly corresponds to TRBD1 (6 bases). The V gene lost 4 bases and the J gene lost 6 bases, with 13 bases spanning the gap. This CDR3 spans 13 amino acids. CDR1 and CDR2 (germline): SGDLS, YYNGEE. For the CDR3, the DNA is TGTGCCAGCAGCCACACAGGGCCCAATGGCTACACCTTC. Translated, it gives CASSHTGPNGYTF.

The CDR3 nucleotides are TGTGCCAGCAGCGTTCTTTCAGACACCGGGGAGCTGTTTTTT. Its protein product is CASSVLSDTGELFF. This rearrangement joins TRBV9 to TRBJ2-2; D is uncertain. V was cut by 2 bases and J by 3 bases, with 8 bases left in between. Germline-derived CDR1 and CDR2 are SGDLS and YYNGEE. This CDR3 has 14 residues.